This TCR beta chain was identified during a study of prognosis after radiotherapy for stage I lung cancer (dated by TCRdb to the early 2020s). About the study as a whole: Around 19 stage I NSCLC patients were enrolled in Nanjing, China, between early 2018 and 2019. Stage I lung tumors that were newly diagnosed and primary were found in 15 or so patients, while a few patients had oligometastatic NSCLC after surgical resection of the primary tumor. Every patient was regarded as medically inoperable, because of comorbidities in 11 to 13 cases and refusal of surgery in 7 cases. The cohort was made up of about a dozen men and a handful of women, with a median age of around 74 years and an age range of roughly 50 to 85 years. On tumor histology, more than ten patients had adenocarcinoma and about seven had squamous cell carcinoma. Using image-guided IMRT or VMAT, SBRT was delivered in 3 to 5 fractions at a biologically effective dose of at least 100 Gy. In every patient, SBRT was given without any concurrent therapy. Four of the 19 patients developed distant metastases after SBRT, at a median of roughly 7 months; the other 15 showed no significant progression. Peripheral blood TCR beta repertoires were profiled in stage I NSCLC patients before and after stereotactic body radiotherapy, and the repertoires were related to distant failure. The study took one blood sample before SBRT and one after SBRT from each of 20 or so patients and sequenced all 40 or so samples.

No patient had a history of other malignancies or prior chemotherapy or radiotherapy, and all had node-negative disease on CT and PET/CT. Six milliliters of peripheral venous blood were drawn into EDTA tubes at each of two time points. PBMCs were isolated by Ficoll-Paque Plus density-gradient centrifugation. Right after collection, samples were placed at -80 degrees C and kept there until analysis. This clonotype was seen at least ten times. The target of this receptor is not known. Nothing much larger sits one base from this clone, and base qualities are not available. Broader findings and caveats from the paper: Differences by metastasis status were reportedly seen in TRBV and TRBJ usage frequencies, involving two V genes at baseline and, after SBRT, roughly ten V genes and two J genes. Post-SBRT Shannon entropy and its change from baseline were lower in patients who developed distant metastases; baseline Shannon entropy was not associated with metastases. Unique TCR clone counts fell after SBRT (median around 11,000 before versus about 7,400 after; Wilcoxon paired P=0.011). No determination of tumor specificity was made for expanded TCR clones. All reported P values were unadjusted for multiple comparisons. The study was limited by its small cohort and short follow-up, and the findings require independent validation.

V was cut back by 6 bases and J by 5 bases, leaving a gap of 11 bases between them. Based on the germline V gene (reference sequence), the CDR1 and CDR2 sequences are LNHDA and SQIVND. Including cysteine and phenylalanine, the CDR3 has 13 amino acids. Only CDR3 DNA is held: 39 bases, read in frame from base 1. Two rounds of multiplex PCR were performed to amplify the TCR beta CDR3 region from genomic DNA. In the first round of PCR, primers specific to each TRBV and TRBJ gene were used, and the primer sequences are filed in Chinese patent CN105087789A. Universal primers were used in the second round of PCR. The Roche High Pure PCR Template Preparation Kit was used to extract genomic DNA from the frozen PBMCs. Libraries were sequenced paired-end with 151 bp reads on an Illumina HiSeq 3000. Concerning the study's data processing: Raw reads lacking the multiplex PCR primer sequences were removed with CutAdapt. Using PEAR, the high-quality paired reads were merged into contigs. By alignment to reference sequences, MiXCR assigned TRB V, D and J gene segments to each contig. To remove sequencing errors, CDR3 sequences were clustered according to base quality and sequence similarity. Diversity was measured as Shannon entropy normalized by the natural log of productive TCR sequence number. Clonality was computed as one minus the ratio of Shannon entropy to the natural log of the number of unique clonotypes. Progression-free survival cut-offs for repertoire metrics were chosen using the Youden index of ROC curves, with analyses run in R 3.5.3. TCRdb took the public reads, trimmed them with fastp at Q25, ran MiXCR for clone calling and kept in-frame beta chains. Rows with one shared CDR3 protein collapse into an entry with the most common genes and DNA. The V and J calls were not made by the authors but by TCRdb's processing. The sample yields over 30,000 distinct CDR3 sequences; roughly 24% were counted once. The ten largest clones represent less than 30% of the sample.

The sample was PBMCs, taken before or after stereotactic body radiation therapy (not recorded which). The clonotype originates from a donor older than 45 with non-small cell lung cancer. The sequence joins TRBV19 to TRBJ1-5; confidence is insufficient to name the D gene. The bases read TGTGCCAGTAGGGAGGAGCAGGATCAGCCCCAGCATTTT. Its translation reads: CASREEQDQPQHF.